The rows below give T cell receptor beta chains drawn from one sample of a study of T cells in Graves' hyperthyroidism and ophthalmopathy. Using its own MiXCR run on the multiplex PCR reads, TCRdb lists one record per CDR3 protein. Among some 300,000 distinct CDR3 sequences listed, roughly 18% were seen once. Sequencing was performed on blood. The receptors derive from a man aged 45-65 years with Graves' ophthalmopathy. Each CDR3 is given with its conserved first and last residue. Fields, in order: CDR3 protein, CDR3 DNA, clone size, D gene, V gene, J gene. A D gene is named only where the DNA matches it firmly. Some rows have no size entry. The others give once, few or many, or a class for an expanded clone.

CDR3: CASSEVGNEQFF
DNA: TGTGCCAGCAGTGAAGTCGGAAATGAGCAGTTCTTC
size: many
D: -
V: TRBV2
J: TRBJ2-1

CDR3: CASSFVGGSSQETQYF
DNA: TGTGCCAGCAGTTTTGTGGGAGGGAGTTCCCAAGAGACCCAGTACTTC
size: many
D: TRBD2
V: TRBV28
J: TRBJ2-5

CDR3: CASSLGGSGKTQYF
DNA: TGTGCCAGCAGCTTAGGCGGGAGCGGAAAGACCCAGTACTTC
size: -
D: TRBD2
V: TRBV7-3
J: TRBJ2-5

CDR3: CASKQKTGGRDEQFF
DNA: TGTGCCAGCAAGCAGAAAACAGGGGGAAGGGATGAGCAGTTCTTC
size: -
D: TRBD1
V: TRBV2
J: TRBJ2-1

CDR3: CASSPRTGDTDTQYF
DNA: TGTGCCAGCAGCCCCAGGACAGGGGACACAGATACGCAGTATTTT
size: many
D: TRBD1
V: TRBV14
J: TRBJ2-3

CDR3: CASSPKNSNTEAFF
DNA: TGTGCCAGCTCACCCAAGAACAGCAACACTGAAGCTTTCTTT
size: many
D: -
V: TRBV18
J: TRBJ1-1

CDR3: CASSLSAGTQETQYF
DNA: TGTGCCAGCAGTTTATCGGCAGGGACACAAGAGACCCAGTACTTC
size: many
D: -
V: TRBV28
J: TRBJ2-5

CDR3: CASLKGLAGGPGYNEQFF
DNA: TGTGCCAGCCTAAAGGGACTAGCGGGAGGGCCGGGGTACAATGAGCAGTTCTTC
size: -
D: TRBD2
V: TRBV12-3/TRBV12-4
J: TRBJ2-1

CDR3: CSARGDGYEQYF
DNA: TGCAGCGCCCGAGGGGACGGCTACGAGCAGTACTTC
size: -
D: -
V: TRBV29-1
J: TRBJ2-7

CDR3: CASSLDPDSSYGYTF
DNA: TGCGCCAGCAGCTTGGATCCGGACAGTTCGTATGGCTACACCTTC
size: few
D: -
V: TRBV5-1
J: TRBJ1-2